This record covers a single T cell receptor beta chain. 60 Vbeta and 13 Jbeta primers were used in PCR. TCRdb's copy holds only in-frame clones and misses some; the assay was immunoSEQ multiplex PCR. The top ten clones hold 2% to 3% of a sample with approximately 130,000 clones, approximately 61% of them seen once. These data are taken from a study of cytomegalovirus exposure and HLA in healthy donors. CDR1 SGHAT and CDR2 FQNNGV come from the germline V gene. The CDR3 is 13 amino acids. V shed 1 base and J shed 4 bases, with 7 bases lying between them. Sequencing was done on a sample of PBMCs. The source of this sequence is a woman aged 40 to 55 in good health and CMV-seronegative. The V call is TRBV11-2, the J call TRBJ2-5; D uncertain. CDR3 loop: CASSLGLRETQYF. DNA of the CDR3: TGTGCCAGCAGCTTAGGTCTCCGAGAGACCCAGTACTTC. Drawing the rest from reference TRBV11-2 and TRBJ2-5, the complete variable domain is EAGVAQSPRYKIIEKRQSVAFWCNPISGHATLYWYQQILGQGPKLLIQFQNNGVVDDSQLPKDRFSAERLKGVDSTLKIQPAKLEDSAVYLCASSLGLRETQYFGPGTRLLVL.